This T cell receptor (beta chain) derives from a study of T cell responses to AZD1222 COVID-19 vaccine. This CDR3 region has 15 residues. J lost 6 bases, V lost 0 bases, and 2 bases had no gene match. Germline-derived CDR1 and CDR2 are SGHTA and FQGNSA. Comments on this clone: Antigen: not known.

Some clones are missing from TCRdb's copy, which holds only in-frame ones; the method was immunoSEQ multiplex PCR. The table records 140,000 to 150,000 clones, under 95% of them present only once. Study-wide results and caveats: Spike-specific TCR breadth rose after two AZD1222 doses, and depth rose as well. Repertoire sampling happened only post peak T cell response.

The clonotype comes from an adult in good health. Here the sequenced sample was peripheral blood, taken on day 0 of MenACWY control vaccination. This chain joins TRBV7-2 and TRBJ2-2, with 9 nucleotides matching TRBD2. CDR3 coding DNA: TGTGCCAGCAGCTTAGCAGCGGGAGGCGCCGGGGAGCTGTTTTTT. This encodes CASSLAAGGAGELFF.